What follows is one T cell receptor (beta chain) and its context. The data originate from a study of blood T cell repertoires in COVID-19. Study details: Collection of acute and convalescent COVID-19 samples took place in the United States, Italy and Spain.

Profiled with immunoSEQ multiplex PCR; TCRdb holds only in-frame clones, not every one. Seen here are a few hundred thousand clones, 65% to 90% observed once, and the top ten hold less than 5%. The V gene's germline CDR1 is SNHLY and CDR2 FYNNEI. The CDR3 covers 14 residues. With 7 bases clipped from V and 2 bases from J, the junction kept 2 bases outside the gene matches. The receptor was isolated from a woman aged 40 to 50 with acute COVID-19. Material: PBMCs or T cells enriched from blood (not recorded which). This chain joins TRBV2 and TRBJ2-6; 7 nucleotides agree with TRBD2. CDR3 DNA sequence: TGTGCCAGCATGGGGGGGGCTGGGGCCAACGTCCTGACTTTC. Amino acid sequence: CASMGGAGANVLTF.